These T cell receptor beta chains were read from a single sample in a study of blood T cell repertoires in COVID-19. Here immunoSEQ multiplex PCR was the method, and the copy in TCRdb shows in-frame clones only, minus some. The table has nearly 400,000 clones, approximately 89% seen once. Sequencing input: PBMCs or T cells enriched from blood (not recorded which). The source of these receptors is a woman aged 25 to 39 who had recovered from COVID-19. CDR3s include the opening cysteine and the closing phenylalanine or tryptophan. A D gene is named only where the DNA matches it firmly. Clone size is not always given. Where it is, it says once, few, many or a class for expanded clones.

>TRBV19|-|TRBJ2-7|-
CASTPGISYEQYF
TGTGCCAGTACCCCAGGCATCTCCTACGAGCAGTACTTC
>TRBV5-4|TRBD1|TRBJ2-7|-
CASSSITGDYEQYF
TGTGCCAGCAGCTCAATAACAGGGGACTACGAGCAGTACTTC
>TRBV9|TRBD2|TRBJ2-3|-
CASSAVPTSGRAEADTQYF
TGTGCCAGCAGCGCCGTTCCTACTAGCGGGAGGGCCGAGGCAGATACGCAGTATTTT
>TRBV4-1|TRBD1|TRBJ2-7|-
CASSQETGGTYEQYF
TGCGCCAGCAGCCAAGAGACAGGGGGAACCTACGAGCAGTACTTC
>TRBV15|TRBD2|TRBJ2-1|few
CATSRVPAGGFRKFF
TGTGCCACCAGCAGAGTACCAGCGGGAGGGTTTCGGAAGTTCTTC
>TRBV28|TRBD1|TRBJ1-5|-
CASSPYRGLGRIANQPQHF
TGTGCCAGCAGTCCCTACAGGGGGCTCGGTCGAATTGCAAATCAGCCCCAGCATTTT
>TRBV2|-|TRBJ1-3|-
CASSDQLGPGNTIYF
TGTGCCAGCAGTGATCAACTAGGGCCGGGAAACACCATATATTTT
>TRBV3-1/TRBV3-2|TRBD1|TRBJ1-2|-
CASSHLQGLGYTF
TGTGCCAGCAGCCACTTACAGGGGTTAGGCTACACCTTC
>TRBV15|TRBD1|TRBJ2-3|-
CATSSVPGQGTGGTDTQYF
TGTGCCACCAGCAGCGTCCCGGGACAGGGAACGGGGGGCACAGATACGCAGTATTTT
>TRBV6-5|TRBD1|TRBJ1-1|-
CASMRGLDTEAFF
TGTGCCAGCATGAGGGGGCTCGACACTGAAGCTTTCTTT
>TRBV7-9|TRBD1|TRBJ1-1|-
CATDRVNTEAFF
TGTGCCACTGACAGGGTGAACACTGAAGCTTTCTTT
>TRBV5-1|TRBD1|TRBJ1-4|-
CASSSGTGTNEKLFF
TGCGCCAGCAGCAGCGGGACAGGTACTAATGAAAAACTGTTTTTT
>TRBV6-2/TRBV6-3|TRBD2|TRBJ2-1|-
CASSYSLAGGDNEQFF
TGTGCCAGCAGTTACTCACTAGCGGGGGGAGACAATGAGCAGTTCTTC
>TRBV19|TRBD2|TRBJ2-2|-
CASSMTGLGIGELFF
TGTGCCAGTAGTATGACCGGACTAGGGATCGGGGAGCTGTTTTTT
>TRBV7-9|-|TRBJ2-7|-
CASSLVLGDYEQYF
TGTGCCAGCAGCCTCGTATTAGGAGACTACGAGCAGTACTTC
>TRBV18|TRBD1|TRBJ1-3|-
CASSATGAGNTIYF
TGTGCCAGCTCAGCTACAGGGGCTGGAAACACCATATATTTT
>TRBV5-1|-|TRBJ2-5|-
CASSWKGQETQYF
TGCGCCAGCAGCTGGAAGGGGCAGGAGACCCAGTACTTC
>TRBV6-6|-|TRBJ1-1|once
CASSYRGMNTEAFF
TGTGCCAGCAGTTACCGGGGGATGAACACTGAAGCTTTCTTT
>TRBV29-1|-|TRBJ2-6|-
CSVDSRVAGANVLTF
TGCAGCGTTGATTCCAGGGTGGCTGGGGCCAACGTCCTGACTTTC
>TRBV9|TRBD2|TRBJ2-1|-
CASSVDLAGGPGEQFF
TGTGCCAGCAGCGTAGATCTAGCGGGAGGGCCAGGTGAGCAGTTCTTC
>TRBV7-8|-|TRBJ1-1|-
CASSFDWQVWTEAFF
TGTGCCAGCAGCTTTGATTGGCAGGTCTGGACTGAAGCTTTCTTT
>TRBV5-4|-|TRBJ1-2|-
CASSLSGFRGYTF
TGTGCCAGCAGCTTGTCAGGGTTCCGTGGCTACACCTTC
>TRBV3-1/TRBV3-2|-|TRBJ2-5|-
CASSQIYGTQYF
TGTGCCAGCAGCCAGATTTACGGGACCCAGTACTTC
>TRBV20-1|-|TRBJ2-3|-
CSASWIGSGGADTQYF
TGCAGTGCTAGTTGGATAGGTAGCGGAGGGGCGGATACGCAGTATTTT
>TRBV5-1|-|TRBJ1-3|-
CASTSNSGNTIYF
TGCGCCAGCACGTCTAACTCTGGAAACACCATATATTTT
>TRBV19|-|TRBJ1-1|-
CASSMRQPNTEAFF
TGTGCCAGTAGTATGCGGCAGCCGAACACTGAAGCTTTCTTT
>TRBV5-1|-|TRBJ1-2|-
CASSLRTGNYGYTF
TGCGCCAGCAGCTTACGTACAGGGAACTATGGCTACACCTTC
>TRBV5-6|-|TRBJ2-7|once
CASSATTGEQYF
TGTGCCAGCAGCGCAACAACAGGGGAGCAGTACTTC
>TRBV6-5|TRBD1|TRBJ1-1|-
CASSYSGTVNTEAFF
TGTGCCAGCAGTTACTCCGGGACAGTGAACACTGAAGCTTTCTTT
>TRBV24-1|-|TRBJ2-1|-
CATSDFRLGAYNEQFF
TGTGCCACCAGTGATTTCCGTCTAGGGGCCTACAATGAGCAGTTCTTC
>TRBV30|-|TRBJ2-5|once
CAWSARQETQYF
TGTGCCTGGAGTGCTCGTCAAGAGACCCAGTACTTC
>TRBV7-2|TRBD2|TRBJ2-5|-
CASSLATSGLGGETQYF
TGTGCCAGCAGCTTAGCGACTAGCGGACTAGGAGGGGAGACCCAGTACTTC
>TRBV5-4|-|TRBJ2-1|-
CAPGGRGHNEQFF
TGTGCCCCCGGGGGGCGGGGTCACAATGAGCAGTTCTTC
>TRBV7-6|TRBD1|TRBJ2-1|-
CASSLYNRGWVF
TGTGCCAGCAGCTTATACAACAGGGGCTGGGTCTTC
>TRBV9|TRBD2|TRBJ2-5|-
CASSPGGGGETQYF
TGTGCCAGCAGCCCGGGGGGAGGAGGGGAGACCCAGTACTTC
>TRBV7-9|-|TRBJ1-6|-
CASSRSRLGGSPLHF
TGTGCCAGCAGCCGCAGTAGACTCGGGGGTTCACCCCTCCACTTT
>TRBV27|-|TRBJ2-1|-
CASRIRHELARENNEQFF
TGTGCCAGCAGAATCCGGCACGAGCTAGCGCGCGAAAACAATGAGCAGTTCTTC
>TRBV25-1|TRBD1|TRBJ2-1|-
CASSDTGGAGSYNEQFF
TGTGCCAGCAGTGATACAGGGGGCGCAGGATCCTACAATGAGCAGTTCTTC
>TRBV27|TRBD1|TRBJ2-3|-
CASSQGTRHRQGLTDTQYF
TGTGCCAGCAGTCAAGGCACCAGGCATCGACAGGGTTTGACAGATACGCAGTATTTT
>TRBV2|-|TRBJ2-7|-
CASSEDNYEQYF
TGTGCCAGCAGTGAGGACAACTACGAGCAGTACTTC